This T cell receptor (beta chain) is drawn from a study of long-term antiretroviral therapy in people with HIV. Survey-level resolution applied to immunoSEQ assay v3.0. The table came from immunoSEQ multiplex PCR; TCRdb's copy has only in-frame clones and leaves some out. The data hold about 8,600 clones, with around three quarters observed a single time. The germline gives CDR1 WSHSY, CDR2 SAAADI. Trimming left V 4 bases short and J 2 bases short, with 15 bases between. CDR3 length equals 16 residues. Study findings and constraints: Among HIV repertoires, CDR3 length ranges were narrower than those of controls. Every time point showed a repertoire led by clones expanded before ART. Upon ART, diversity increased but remained lower than transplant donor controls. ART adherence, viral resistance and therapy changes went unrecorded.

Remarks on this clone: Its antigen is not known.

Sequencing used unsorted PBMCs, obtained 0.6 years before starting antiretroviral therapy. The sequence derives from a man aged 35-49 years with HIV. The chain combines TRBV10-2 with TRBJ1-3; the D is unclear. In nucleotides, the CDR3 is TGCGCCAGCAGTGTAGTCAATCGGAGACCTGGAAACACCATATATTTT. Translation gives CASSVVNRRPGNTIYF.